This passage covers 15 T cell receptor beta chains from one sample sequenced in a study of PD-L1 blockade in urothelial cancer. Stated time point: pretreatment peripheral blood. Profiling relied on immunoSEQ multiplex PCR, and the TCRdb table lists in-frame clones only, not all of them. In the table there are under 100,000 clones, about 90% of which are singletons. The material sequenced was PBMCs, taken around atezolizumab (anti-PD-L1) treatment. The source is a man in his fifties or sixties with urothelial cancer.

The genes are TRBV7-2 and TRBJ1-5; possibly TRBD1 for D (5 bases). Germline V gene sequence: CDR1 SGHTA, CDR2 FQGNSA. Between the trimmed V and J ends, which lost 1 base and 9 bases, there was a span of 13 bases. The CDR3 is made up of 14 amino acids. This CDR3 reads CASSLDGRAMPQHF. CDR3 nucleotides: TGTGCCAGCAGCTTAGATGGCAGGGCGATGCCCCAGCATTTT. Supplemented by reference TRBV7-2 and TRBJ1-5, the full variable domain reads GAGVSQSPSNKVTEKGKDVELRCDPISGHTALYWYRQSLGQGLEFLIYFQGNSAPDKSGLPSDRFSAERTGGSVSTLTIQRTQQEDSAVYLCASSLDGRAMPQHFGDGTRLSIL.

The rearrangement uses TRBV6-5 and TRBJ2-3; possibly TRBD2 for D (6 bases). V lost 4 bases to trimming and J lost 11 bases, with 10 bases between them. CDR1 is MNHEY and CDR2 is SVGAGI in the germline V gene. There are 11 residues in the CDR3. In DNA, the CDR3 is TGTGCCAGCAGTTTAGCCGGGAGGCAGTATTTT. It yields the protein CASSLAGRQYF.

This clone was observed once. V and J are TRBV18 and TRBJ2-3; TRBD2 matches at 13 bases. This CDR3 contains 17 residues. J lost 1 base, V lost 4 bases, and 5 bases had no gene match. Germline V CDR1 and CDR2: KGHSH, LQKENI. The DNA for the CDR3 is TGTGCCAGCTCACGCACTAGCGGGGGGGCCGGCACAGATACGCAGTATTTT. Translating gives CASSRTSGGAGTDTQYF.

The chain uses TRBV6-1 and TRBJ1-1; D is undetermined. V was pared by 8 bases and J by 5 bases, with 15 bases between. Germline loops: CDR1 MNHNS, CDR2 SASEGT. The CDR3 spans 13 residues. DNA of the CDR3: TGTGCCAGCGGCAGAGAGGTGAGGACTGAAGCTTTCTTT. Protein product: CASGREVRTEAFF.

This sequence joins TRBV7-3 and TRBJ2-1, with 7 bases identical to TRBD2. CDR1 SGHTA and CDR2 FQGTGA come from the germline V gene. J lost 9 bases, V lost 5 bases, and 19 bases had no gene match. The CDR3 loop spans 17 amino acids. Here the CDR3 reads CASSLAPSGGRAVEQFF. The CDR3, as DNA: TGTGCCAGCAGCCTCGCTCCGTCTGGCGGGAGAGCAGTTGAGCAGTTCTTC.

This chain links TRBV7-9 with TRBJ2-7, with TRBD1 identical over 7 bases. Germline V gene lookup returns CDR1 SEHNR and CDR2 FQNEAQ (reference sequence). The CDR3 totals 13 residues. J gave up 5 bases and V 3 bases, and 4 bases lay outside the gene matches. CDR3 DNA sequence: TGTGCCAGCAGCTTCTATGACAGGGACGAGCAGTACTTC. It encodes CASSFYDRDEQYF.

The genes are TRBV10-3 and TRBJ1-2; maybe TRBD1 (6 bases). V was pared by 2 bases and J by 6 bases, with 10 bases between. The germline CDR1 and CDR2 sequences are ENHRY and SYGVKD. This CDR3 is built from 13 residues. The CDR3 here is CAISERTEDGYTF. The DNA for the CDR3 is TGTGCCATCAGTGAGAGGACAGAGGATGGCTACACCTTC.

The chain uses TRBV9 and TRBJ2-1, with D tentatively TRBD2 (6 bases). V was clipped by 3 bases and J by 5 bases, with 24 bases between them. CDR1 is SGDLS, CDR2 YYNGEE, per germline. The CDR3 length is 18 residues. CDR3 sequence reads: CASSAYSWRDRDHNEQFF. The CDR3 nucleotides are TGTGCCAGCAGCGCCTACTCGTGGCGGGACCGAGACCACAATGAGCAGTTCTTC.

Details on this clone: A much larger clone differs from this one at a single base, so this may be a read error. V and J are TRBV7-8 and TRBJ2-7; tentative D call: TRBD1 (5 bases). Germline CDR1 SGHVS, CDR2 FQNEAQ. V was clipped by 8 bases and J by 2 bases, with 13 bases between them. The CDR3 sequence is 13 residues long. The CDR3 sequence: CASGARQTYEQYF. CDR3 sequence (DNA): TGTGCCAGCGGAGCCCGACAGACCTACGAGCAGTACTTC. Full variable domain (outside the CDR3, taken from reference TRBV7-8 and TRBJ2-7): GAGVSQSPRYKVAKRGQDVALRCDPISGHVSLFWYQQALGQGPEFLTYFQNEAQLDKSGLPSDRFFAERPEGSVSTLKIQRTQQEDSAVYLCASGARQTYEQYFGPGTRLTVT.

This rearrangement joins TRBV19 to TRBJ2-5; 9 bases are a match to TRBD1. The CDR3 totals 16 residues. Germline CDR1 LNHDA, CDR2 SQIVND (reference sequence). J was trimmed by 2 bases and V by 1 base; bases with no gene match: 5. The CDR3 DNA reads as TGTGCCAGTAGTATAGTTGGGACAGGGTTTCAAGAGACCCAGTACTTC. This codes for CASSIVGTGFQETQYF.

V is TRBV14 and J is TRBJ2-5, with 9 bases fitting TRBD2. The V gene end was trimmed by 4 bases and the J gene end by 5 bases; junction bases not matched to a gene: 8. The CDR3 runs to 15 residues. The germline V gene encodes CDR1 SGHDN and CDR2 FVKESK. CDR3 residues: CASSPGTSRSETQYF. The DNA of the CDR3 is TGTGCCAGCAGCCCCGGGACTAGCAGGTCGGAGACCCAGTACTTC. The full variable domain, rest sourced from reference TRBV14 and TRBJ2-5, is EAGVTQFPSHSVIEKGQTVTLRCDPISGHDNLYWYRRVMGKEIKFLLHFVKESKQDESGMPNNRFLAERTGGTYSTLKVQPAELEDSGVYFCASSPGTSRSETQYFGPGTRLLVL.

This clone turned up a few times. This chain uses TRBV18 with TRBJ1-5; 10 nucleotides agree with TRBD1. CDR3 length: 15 residues. The junction had 7 bases not matched to a gene; V was cut back by 3 bases and J by 8 bases. Germline lookup yields CDR1 KGHSH and CDR2 LQKENI. CDR3 nucleotide sequence: TGTGCCAGCTCACCGGGGACAGGGGCTCCGAAGCCCCAGCATTTT. It encodes CASSPGTGAPKPQHF.

The genes are TRBV4-2 and TRBJ2-5, with TRBD2 matching over 10 bases. The CDR3 has 16 residues. CDR1 and CDR2 (germline): LGHNA, YNFKEQ. J was trimmed by 2 bases and V by 0 bases; bases with no gene match: 3. CDR3 region: CASSQEAAGGQETQYF. CDR3 sequence (DNA): TGTGCCAGCAGCCAAGAGGCAGCGGGAGGGCAAGAGACCCAGTACTTC.

The chain couples TRBV10-3 to TRBJ2-2; 7 nucleotides match TRBD1. Germline trimming cut 8 bases from V and 2 bases from J; bases unmatched to any gene: 5. CDR1 is ENHRY, CDR2 SYGVKD, per germline. CDR3 length: 14 amino acids. The CDR3 DNA follows: TGTGCCATCCACGGGACAGCTAACACCGGGGAGCTGTTTTTT. Translating it yields CAIHGTANTGELFF.

This clone was detected only a few times. The V gene is TRBV7-3, the J gene TRBJ1-5; 7 bases map to TRBD1. The CDR3 loop spans 16 amino acids. Germline V gives CDR1 SGHTA, CDR2 FQGTGA. J lost 0 bases, V lost 2 bases, and 4 bases had no gene match. The CDR3 loop is CASSLRQGDSNQPQHF. CDR3 in DNA: TGTGCCAGCAGCTTACGACAGGGCGATAGCAATCAGCCCCAGCATTTT. Full variable domain (outside the CDR3, taken from reference TRBV7-3 and TRBJ1-5): GAGVSQTPSNKVTEKGKYVELRCDPISGHTALYWYRQSLGQGPEFLIYFQGTGAADDSGLPNDRFFAVRPEGSVSTLKIQRTERGDSAVYLCASSLRQGDSNQPQHFGDGTRLSIL.